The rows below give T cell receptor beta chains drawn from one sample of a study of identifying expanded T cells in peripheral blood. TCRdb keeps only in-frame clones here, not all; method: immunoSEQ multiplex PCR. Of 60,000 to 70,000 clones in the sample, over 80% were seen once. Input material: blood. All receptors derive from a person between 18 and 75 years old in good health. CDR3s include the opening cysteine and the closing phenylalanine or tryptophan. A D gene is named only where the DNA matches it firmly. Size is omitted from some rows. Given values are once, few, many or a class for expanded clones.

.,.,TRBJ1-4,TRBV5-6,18,TGTGCCAGCAGCCCCGCGGCGGGAGGGCCCGATCTTAATGAAAAACTGTTTTTT,CASSPAAGGPDLNEKLFF
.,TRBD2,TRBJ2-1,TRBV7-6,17,TGTGCCAGCAGCCCACGGCCCGGGACTAGCGGGAGCAATGAGCAGTTCTTC,CASSPRPGTSGSNEQFF
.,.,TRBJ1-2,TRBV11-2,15,TGTGCCAGCAGCTCATCTCCCAGGGTTGACTATGGCTACACCTTC,CASSSSPRVDYGYTF
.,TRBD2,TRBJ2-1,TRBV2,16,TGTGCCAGCAGTGAAGGCTCTAGCGGGAGCCCGCTTGAGCAGTTCTTC,CASSEGSSGSPLEQFF
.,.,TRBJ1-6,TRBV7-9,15,TGTGCCAGCAGCTTAGTCGGCCCAGGGAATTCACCCCTCCACTTT,CASSLVGPGNSPLHF
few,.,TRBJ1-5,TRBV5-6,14,TGTGCCAGCAGCTTCTCAGGGGGCAATCAGCCCCAGCATTTT,CASSFSGGNQPQHF
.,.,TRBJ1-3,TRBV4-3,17,TGCGCCAGCAGCCGAGGTTTGACCGATAACTCTGGAAACACCATATATTTT,CASSRGLTDNSGNTIYF
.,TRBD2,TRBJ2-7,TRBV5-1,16,TGCGCCAGCAGCTTGCCCGCACTAGCGGGCACCTACGAGCAGTACTTC,CASSLPALAGTYEQYF
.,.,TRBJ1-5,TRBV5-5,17,TGTGCCAGCAGCTTGGGTATTGCGGGCCGGGGCAATCAGCCCCAGCATTTT,CASSLGIAGRGNQPQHF
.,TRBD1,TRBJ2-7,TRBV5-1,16,TGCGCCAGCAGCTTATCAGGGACAGGTTACTCCTACGAGCAGTACTTC,CASSLSGTGYSYEQYF
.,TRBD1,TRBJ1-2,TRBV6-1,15,TGTGCCAGCAGGGTTACAGGGGGACGGGGCTATGGCTACACCTTC,CASRVTGGRGYGYTF
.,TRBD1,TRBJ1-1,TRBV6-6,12,TGTGCCAGCAGACGACAGGGGGACGAAGCTTTCTTT,CASRRQGDEAFF
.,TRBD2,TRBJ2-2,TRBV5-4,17,TGTGCCAGCAGCGCTAGCGGGAGGGCCGTATTTACCGGGGAGCTGTTTTTT,CASSASGRAVFTGELFF
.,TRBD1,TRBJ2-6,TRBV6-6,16,TGTGCCAGCCGGACAGGTGTTTTATCTGGGGCCAACGTCCTGACTTTC,CASRTGVLSGANVLTF
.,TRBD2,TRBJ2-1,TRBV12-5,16,TGTGCTAGTGGTACCCCCCAGAGCGGGAGGGCCAATGAGCAGTTCTTC,CASGTPQSGRANEQFF
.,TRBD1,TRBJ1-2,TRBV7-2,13,TGTGCCAGCAGCTTAGTACAGGGGTATGGCTACACCTTC,CASSLVQGYGYTF
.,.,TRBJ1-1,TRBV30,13,TGTGCCTGGCGTTCAGGGTTCAACACTGAAGCTTTCTTT,CAWRSGFNTEAFF
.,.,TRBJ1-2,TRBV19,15,TGTGCCAGTAGCCCCACCCCGGGTTCCCAGGAAGGCTACACCTTC,CASSPTPGSQEGYTF
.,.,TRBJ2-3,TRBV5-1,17,TGCGCCAGCAGCACAGGAAACGTAGGGTTAAGCACAGATACGCAGTATTTT,CASSTGNVGLSTDTQYF
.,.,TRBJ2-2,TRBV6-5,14,TGTGCCAGCAGTCGTGACGGGGGACGCGGGGAGCTGTTTTTT,CASSRDGGRGELFF
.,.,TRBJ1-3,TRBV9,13,TGTGCCAGCAGCCCGGCAGCTATGGACACCATATATTTT,CASSPAAMDTIYF
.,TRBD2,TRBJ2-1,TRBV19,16,TGTGCCAGTAGTAGGGCTCTTAGCGGGGGGGCCAATGAGCAGTTCTTC,CASSRALSGGANEQFF
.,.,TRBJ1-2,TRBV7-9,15,TGTGCCAGCAGCCCAACAGGAAGTGGGGGCTATGGCTACACCTTC,CASSPTGSGGYGYTF
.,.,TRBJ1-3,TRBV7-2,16,TGTGCCAGCAGCCCCTCACGGCGCGGCTCTGGAAACACCATATATTTT,CASSPSRRGSGNTIYF
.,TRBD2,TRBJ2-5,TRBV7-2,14,TGTGCCAGCAGCCCCGGGACTAGAGGAGAGACCCAGTACTTC,CASSPGTRGETQYF
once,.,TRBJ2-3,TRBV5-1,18,TGCGCCAGCAGCTTGGGGATGGGAAGTCTTTTAAGCACAGATACGCAGTATTTT,CASSLGMGSLLSTDTQYF
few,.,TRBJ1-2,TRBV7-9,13,TGTGCCAGCAGCTTAGATAACAAGAATGGCTACACCTTC,CASSLDNKNGYTF
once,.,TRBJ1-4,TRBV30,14,TGTGCCTGGAGTTTAACAGGTTTGAATGAAAAACTGTTTTTT,CAWSLTGLNEKLFF
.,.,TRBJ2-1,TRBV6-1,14,TGTGCCAGCAGTGGGTATGACAGAGGCAATGAGCAGTTCTTC,CASSGYDRGNEQFF
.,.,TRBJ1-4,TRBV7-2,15,TGTGCCAGCAGCTTAGGGGGGCAGGGAAGTGAAAAACTGTTTTTT,CASSLGGQGSEKLFF
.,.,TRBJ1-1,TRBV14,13,TGTGCCAGCGGAGGACGGACGAGCACTGAAGCTTTCTTT,CASGGRTSTEAFF
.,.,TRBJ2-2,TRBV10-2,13,TGCGCCAGCAGTGAGTTGGTGTACGGGGAGCTGTTTTTT,CASSELVYGELFF
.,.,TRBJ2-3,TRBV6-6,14,TGTGCCAGCAGTTACGCCGGACCGACAGATACGCAGTATTTT,CASSYAGPTDTQYF
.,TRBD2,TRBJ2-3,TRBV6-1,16,TGTGCCAGCAGTGAAGACGCGGGGGGGCCGCCAGATACGCAGTATTTT,CASSEDAGGPPDTQYF
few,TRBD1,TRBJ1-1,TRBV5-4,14,TGTGCCAGCAGCCAGGACAGGAAGAACACTGAAGCTTTCTTT,CASSQDRKNTEAFF
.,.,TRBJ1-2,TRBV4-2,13,TGTGCCAGCAGCCAAGGGTCTGGCTATGGCTACACCTTC,CASSQGSGYGYTF
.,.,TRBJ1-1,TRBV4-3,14,TGCGCCAGCAGCCAAGATTTAACAAGGGCTGAAGCTTTCTTT,CASSQDLTRAEAFF
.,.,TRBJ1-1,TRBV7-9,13,TGTGCCAGCAGCTTAGCTTCGGACGGACGAGCTTTCTTT,CASSLASDGRAFF
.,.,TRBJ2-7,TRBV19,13,TGTGCCAGTAGTATAGCCATTTCCTACGAGCAGTACTTC,CASSIAISYEQYF
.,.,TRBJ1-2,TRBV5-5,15,TGTGCCAGCAGCTTGGCTCGGGCCACTAACTATGGCTACACCTTC,CASSLARATNYGYTF
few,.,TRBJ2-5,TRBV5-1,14,TGCGCCAGCAGCTCATCGACAGTTCAAGAGACCCAGTACTTC,CASSSSTVQETQYF
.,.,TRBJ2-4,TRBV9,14,TGTGCCAGCAGCGGTAGTTATGGCTTAAACATTCAGTACTTC,CASSGSYGLNIQYF
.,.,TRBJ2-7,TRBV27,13,TGTGCCAGCAGTTTGGCGAAAAACTACGAGCAGTACTTC,CASSLAKNYEQYF
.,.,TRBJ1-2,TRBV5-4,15,TGTGCCAGCAGCCGACGGACAGCCTCGGGCTATGGCTACACCTTC,CASSRRTASGYGYTF
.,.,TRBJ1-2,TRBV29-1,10,TGCAGCGTTGAAGACCGTGGCTACACCTTC,CSVEDRGYTF
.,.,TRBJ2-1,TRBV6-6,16,TGTGCCAGCAGAAACACACAGCCGAGCTCCTACAATGAGCAGTTCTTC,CASRNTQPSSYNEQFF
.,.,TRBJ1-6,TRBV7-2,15,TGTGCCAGCAGCTTAGACAGGGCGGTAAATTCACCCCTCCACTTT,CASSLDRAVNSPLHF
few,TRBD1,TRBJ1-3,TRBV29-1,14,TGCAGCGTTGCTACCGGACAGGTGGGAAACACCATATATTTT,CSVATGQVGNTIYF
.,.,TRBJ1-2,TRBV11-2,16,TGTGCCAGCAGCTTAGGGTCAAGACGGCCGATCTATGGCTACACCTTC,CASSLGSRRPIYGYTF
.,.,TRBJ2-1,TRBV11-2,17,TGTGCCAGCAGCTTAGATCGAGGGGGTGGGCCATACAATGAGCAGTTCTTC,CASSLDRGGGPYNEQFF
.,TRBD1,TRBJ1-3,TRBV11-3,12,TGTGCCAGCGCCGGGACAGGCCAAGCCATATATTTT,CASAGTGQAIYF
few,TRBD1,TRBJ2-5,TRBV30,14,TGTGCCTGGAGTTTGAGACAGGGCAGAGAGACCCAGTACTTC,CAWSLRQGRETQYF
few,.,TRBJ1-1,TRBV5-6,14,TGTGCCAGCAGCTTGCTTCGTGCGGACACTGAAGCTTTCTTT,CASSLLRADTEAFF
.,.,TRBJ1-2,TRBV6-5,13,TGTGCCAGCAGTTTAAGGGTAGCAGAGGGCTACACCTTC,CASSLRVAEGYTF
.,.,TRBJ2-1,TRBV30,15,TGTGCCTGGAGTGTAGTCTCATCGACCTACAATGAGCAGTTCTTC,CAWSVVSSTYNEQFF
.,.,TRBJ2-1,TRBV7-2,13,TGTGCCAGCAGCTTAGTGGCGGGCGTTAAGCAGTTCTTC,CASSLVAGVKQFF
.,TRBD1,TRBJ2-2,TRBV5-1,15,TGCGCCAGCAAGGAAGGGACAGAGAACACCGGGGAGCTGTTTTTT,CASKEGTENTGELFF
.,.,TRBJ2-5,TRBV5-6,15,TGTGCCAGCAGCTTGGGGGGGACCCATGAGGAGACCCAGTACTTC,CASSLGGTHEETQYF
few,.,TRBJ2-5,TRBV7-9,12,TGTGCCAGCAGCCGCAGCCTGGAGACCCAGTACTTC,CASSRSLETQYF